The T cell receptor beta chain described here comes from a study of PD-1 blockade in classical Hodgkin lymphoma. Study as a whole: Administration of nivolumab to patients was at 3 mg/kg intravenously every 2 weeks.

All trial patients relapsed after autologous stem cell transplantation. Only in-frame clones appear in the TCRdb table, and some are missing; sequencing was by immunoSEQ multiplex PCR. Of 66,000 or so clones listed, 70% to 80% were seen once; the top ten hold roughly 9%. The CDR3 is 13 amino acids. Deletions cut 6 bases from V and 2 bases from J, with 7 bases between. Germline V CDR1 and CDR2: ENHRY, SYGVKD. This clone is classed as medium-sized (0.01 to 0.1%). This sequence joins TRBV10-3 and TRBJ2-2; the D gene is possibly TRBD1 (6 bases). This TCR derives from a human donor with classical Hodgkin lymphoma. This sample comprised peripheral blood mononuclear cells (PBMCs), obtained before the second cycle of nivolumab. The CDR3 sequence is CAIRDRNTGELFF. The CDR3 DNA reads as TGTGCCATCAGGGACAGAAACACCGGGGAGCTGTTTTTT.